The 13 T cell receptor beta chains below were found in one sample sequenced in a study of blood T cell repertoires in COVID-19. Method: immunoSEQ multiplex PCR; TCRdb's copy keeps in-frame clones and lacks some. The table shows roughly 180,000 clones, with under 85% occurring only once. Material: peripheral blood. These receptors were taken from an elderly man with COVID-19, enrolled during active disease.

The chain employs TRBV12-5 and TRBJ1-5; D is ambiguous. Germline V gives CDR1 LGHNT, CDR2 FRNRAP. This CDR3 region has 15 residues. Trimming stripped 3 bases from V and 6 bases from J, with 15 bases between. The CDR3: CASGFLLEGSQPQHF. As DNA, the CDR3 is TGTGCTAGTGGTTTTCTCTTAGAAGGGAGTCAGCCCCAGCATTTT.

The V gene is TRBV25-1, the J gene TRBJ1-1; a weak D match, TRBD1 (5 bases). Looked up from germline, CDR1 is MGHDK and CDR2 is SYGVNS. V dropped 6 bases and J dropped 6 bases, with 14 bases sitting between them. The CDR3 covers 13 residues. DNA of the CDR3: TGTGCCAGCAGAACCAGTGGGGCTTCTGAAGCTTTCTTT. Protein product: CASRTSGASEAFF.

The rearrangement joins TRBV7-2 to TRBJ2-1; TRBD2 agrees at 7 bases. CDR3 length equals 14 residues. Germline CDR1 SGHTA, CDR2 FQGNSA. With 5 bases clipped from V and 4 bases from J, the junction kept 5 bases outside the gene matches. Here the CDR3 reads CASSPSGPYNEQFF. CDR3 sequence (DNA): TGTGCCAGCAGCCCTAGCGGACCATACAATGAGCAGTTCTTC.

The chain couples TRBV6-2 or TRBV6-3 to TRBJ2-2; possibly TRBD1 for D (5 bases). This CDR3 contains 17 residues. V lost 4 bases and J lost 2, with 17 bases in between. Germline CDR1 MNHEY, CDR2 SVGEGT. CDR3 nucleotide sequence: TGTGCCAGCAGTTTAGGATTGGACACGGTAAACACCGGGGAGCTGTTTTTT. This translates into CASSLGLDTVNTGELFF.

The V and J genes are TRBV6-1 and TRBJ1-5, with D perhaps TRBD1 (5 bases). The V gene lost 2 bases and the J gene lost 3 bases, with 11 bases spanning the gap. Germline CDR1 is MNHNS and CDR2 is SASEGT. The CDR3 extends over 15 amino acids. The CDR3 region has the DNA TGTGCCAGCAGTGAATCAGGGATAATCAATCAGCCCCAGCATTTT. Protein product: CASSESGIINQPQHF.

This clone was recorded once. J is TRBJ1-1 and V is TRBV6-5, with unresolved D. This CDR3 region has 14 residues. CDR1 MNHEY and CDR2 SVGAGI come from the germline V gene. V was clipped by 5 bases and J by 1 base, with 11 bases between them. CDR3 protein: CASSPNRGNTEAFF. CDR3 DNA sequence: TGTGCCAGCAGTCCTAACCGGGGGAACACTGAAGCTTTCTTT.

The chain is built from TRBV7-3 and TRBJ2-1; possibly TRBD1 for D (6 bases). The CDR3 sequence is 18 residues long. Germline-derived CDR1 and CDR2 are SGHTA and FQGTGA. V was cut by 0 bases and J by 9 bases, with 24 bases left in between. CDR3 DNA sequence: TGTGCCAGCAGCTTAACTCCCTCGGGACAAATCTCCTCTGCTGAGCAGTTCTTC. Translation gives CASSLTPSGQISSAEQFF.

As for this clone: The sample holds other DNA sequences that translate to the same CDR3. The chain joins TRBV10-3 to TRBJ2-7, with D possibly TRBD1 on 6 matching bases. The CDR3 is 15 residues long. V gave up 2 bases and J gave up 0 bases, with 11 bases separating them. Per the germline V gene, CDR1 is ENHRY and CDR2 is SYGVKD. The CDR3 protein is CAISETGQSSYEQYF. Written as DNA, the CDR3 is TGTGCCATCAGTGAGACAGGACAGAGCTCCTACGAGCAGTACTTC.

Note on this clone: The sample holds other DNA sequences that translate to the same CDR3. The V call is TRBV5-4, the J call TRBJ2-3; a possible D gene is TRBD1 (6 bases). Trimming removed 4 bases from V and 0 bases from J, with 12 bases in between. Germline V gene lookup returns CDR1 SGHNT and CDR2 YYREEE (reference sequence). The CDR3 is 15 amino acids. The DNA for the CDR3 is TGTGCCAGCAGCCCAGGACAGACTAGCACAGATACGCAGTATTTT. This codes for CASSPGQTSTDTQYF.

J is TRBJ1-1 and V is TRBV18; D is undetermined. The CDR3 has 14 residues. CDR1 is KGHSH and CDR2 is LQKENI in the germline V gene. Between the trimmed V and J ends, which lost 2 bases and 3 bases, there was a span of 10 bases. CDR3 sequence reads: CASSPFGGDTEAFF. CDR3 nucleotide sequence: TGTGCCAGCTCACCATTCGGAGGTGACACTGAAGCTTTCTTT. Drawing the rest from reference TRBV18 and TRBJ1-1, the complete variable domain is NAGVMQNPRHLVRRRGQEARLRCSPMKGHSHVYWYRQLPEEGLKFMVYLQKENIIDESGMPKERFSAEFPKEGPSILRIQQVVRGDSAAYFCASSPFGGDTEAFFGQGTRLTVV.

Points on this clone: Within the sample, other DNA sequences also encode this same CDR3. This rearrangement joins TRBV5-1 to TRBJ1-6, with 9 bases aligning to TRBD1. After removal of 2 bases from V and 5 bases from J, the junction contained 2 bases not matched to a gene. The CDR3 sequence is 15 residues long. Germline V gene sequence: CDR1 SGHRS, CDR2 YFSETQ. In DNA, the CDR3 is TGCGCCAGCAGCTTAGGACAGGGGAATAATTCACCCCTCCACTTT. It encodes CASSLGQGNNSPLHF.

The chain employs TRBV28 and TRBJ1-3; a possible D gene is TRBD1 (5 bases). This CDR3 has 14 residues. Germline V CDR1 and CDR2: MDHEN, SYDVKM. V was pared by 6 bases and J by 5 bases, with 14 bases between. CDR3 amino acids: CASRVSQGRNTIYF. The CDR3 bases are TGTGCCAGCAGGGTCAGTCAGGGCAGAAACACCATATATTTT.

This chain links TRBV7-2 with TRBJ1-6; possibly TRBD1 for D (6 bases). Germline V CDR1 and CDR2: SGHTA, FQGNSA. The ends were cut back, 3 bases at V and 10 bases at J, with 16 bases in the middle. The CDR3 length is 15 residues. The CDR3: CASSLDPGGRSPLHF. For the CDR3, the DNA is TGTGCCAGCAGCTTGGACCCGGGGGGCCGCTCACCCCTCCACTTT. Looking up the rest from reference TRBV7-2 and TRBJ1-6 gives the full variable domain: GAGVSQSPSNKVTEKGKDVELRCDPISGHTALYWYRQSLGQGLEFLIYFQGNSAPDKSGLPSDRFSAERTGGSVSTLTIQRTQQEDSAVYLCASSLDPGGRSPLHFGNGTRLTVT.